This T cell receptor (beta chain) was recorded in a study of blood T cells in healthy people across ages. Alongside a J-beta primer mix, a sample-barcoded 5' primer served in a second PCR lasting about 7 to 11 cycles. MiXCR, run by TCRdb on the 5' RACE reads, gives a single entry per CDR3 protein. The sample has over 600,000 distinct CDR3 sequences, more than 50% seen once. There are 12 residues in the CDR3. Trimming stripped 3 bases from V and 8 bases from J, with 7 bases between. Looked up from germline, CDR1 is LGHDT and CDR2 is YNNKEL (reference sequence). The chain has TRBV3-1 and TRBJ1-4; no reliable D call. Sequenced: blood. This TCR was recovered from a man in his forties or fifties in good health. The CDR3 is CASSQETEKLFF. The CDR3 DNA reads as TGTGCCAGCAGCCAGGAAACCGAAAAACTGTTTTTT.